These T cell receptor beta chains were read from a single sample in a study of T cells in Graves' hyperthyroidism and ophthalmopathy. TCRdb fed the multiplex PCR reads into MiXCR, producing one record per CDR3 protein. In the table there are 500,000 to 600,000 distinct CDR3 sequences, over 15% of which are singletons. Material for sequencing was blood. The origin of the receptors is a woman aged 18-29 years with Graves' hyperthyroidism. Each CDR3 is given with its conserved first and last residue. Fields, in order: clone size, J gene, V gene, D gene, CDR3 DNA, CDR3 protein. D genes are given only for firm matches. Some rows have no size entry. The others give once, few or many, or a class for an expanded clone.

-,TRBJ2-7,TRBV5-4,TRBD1,TGTGCCAGCAGCTCTAGACAGGGCTCCGTCTACGAGCAGTACTTC,CASSSRQGSVYEQYF
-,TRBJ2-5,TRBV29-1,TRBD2,TGCAGCGTTGAAGTGATAGCGGGGGCCCCAGAGACCCAGTACTTC,CSVEVIAGAPETQYF
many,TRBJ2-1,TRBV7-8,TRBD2,TGTGCCAGCAGACACGGACTAGCGGGGGTCGGTGAGCAGTTCTTC,CASRHGLAGVGEQFF
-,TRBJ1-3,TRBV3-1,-,TGTGCCAGCAGCAAGTGGGGGAGAAGCTCTGGAAACACCATATATTTT,CASSKWGRSSGNTIYF
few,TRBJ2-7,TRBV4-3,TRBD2,TGCGCCAGCAGCCAAGATCCCGGGGGGAACTCCTACGAGCAGTACTTC,CASSQDPGGNSYEQYF
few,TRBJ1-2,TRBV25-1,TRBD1,TGTGCCAGCAGAGGCTTCGGGACAGGGAAAAATGGCTACACCTTC,CASRGFGTGKNGYTF
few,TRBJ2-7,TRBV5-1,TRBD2,TGCGCCAGCACCCGGGGGACTAGCGGAAACGGCGAGCAGTACTTC,CASTRGTSGNGEQYF
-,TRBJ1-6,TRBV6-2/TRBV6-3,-,TGTGCCAGCAGCGTCCCCGGCGGACATAATTCACCCCTCCACTTT,CASSVPGGHNSPLHF
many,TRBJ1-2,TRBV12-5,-,TGTGCTAGTGGTTTACAGACAGACTATGGCTACACCTTC,CASGLQTDYGYTF
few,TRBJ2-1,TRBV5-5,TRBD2,TGTGCCAGCAGCTTGCGGGGGCGCGGGGGACTAGCGGTGAATGAGCAGTTCTTC,CASSLRGRGGLAVNEQFF
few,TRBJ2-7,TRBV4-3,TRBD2,TGCGCCAGCAGCCAAGAAGGAACCAGCGGGGGGTGGGAGCAGTACTTC,CASSQEGTSGGWEQYF
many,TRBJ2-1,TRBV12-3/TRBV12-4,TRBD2,TGTGCCAGCAGTTTATGGGGACTAGCGGGAGACGGTGAGCAGTTCTTC,CASSLWGLAGDGEQFF
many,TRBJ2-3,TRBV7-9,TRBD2,TGTGCCAGCAGCTTCGGGGGGACTAGCACAGATACGCAGTATTTT,CASSFGGTSTDTQYF
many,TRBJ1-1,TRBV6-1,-,TGTGCCAGCAGTGAAGATGGCAGCCTTTACACTGAAGCTTTCTTT,CASSEDGSLYTEAFF
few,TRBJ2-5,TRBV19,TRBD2,TGTGCCAGTAGTATAGGGACTAGCGGGAGCGAGACCCAGTACTTC,CASSIGTSGSETQYF
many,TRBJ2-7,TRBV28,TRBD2,TGTGCCAGCAGTCCGGGACTAGCGGGAGGCGAGCAGTACTTC,CASSPGLAGGEQYF
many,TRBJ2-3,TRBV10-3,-,TGTGCCAGCAAGGGCAGATCCACAGATACGCAGTATTTT,CASKGRSTDTQYF
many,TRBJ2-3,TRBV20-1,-,TGCAGTGCTAGAGAGCGGGCCGGCACACGGACGCAGTATTTT,CSARERAGTRTQYF
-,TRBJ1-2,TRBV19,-,TGTGCCAGTAGTATCCCGGGGGGGGGCGACTATGGCTACACCTTC,CASSIPGGGDYGYTF
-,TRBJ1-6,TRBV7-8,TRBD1,TGTGCCAGCAGCTTAACGACAGGGGGTTTTAATTCACCCCTCCACTTT,CASSLTTGGFNSPLHF
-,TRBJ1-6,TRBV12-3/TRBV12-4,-,TGTGCCAGCAGCTATGAGAGCTCCTATAATTCACCCCTCCACTTT,CASSYESSYNSPLHF
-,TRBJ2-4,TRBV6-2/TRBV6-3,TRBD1,TGTGCCAGCAGTGGCCGGGACAGGGTTCGTCTCCCCAAAAACATTCAGTACTTC,CASSGRDRVRLPKNIQYF
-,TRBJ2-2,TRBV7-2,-,TGTGCCAGCAAAGTTGCGACCGGGGACCTGTTTTTT,CASKVATGDLFF
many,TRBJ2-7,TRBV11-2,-,TGTGCCAGCAGCCGTCCGCCAAAGATTTCGGCAGGTCCCTACGAGCAGTACTTC,CASSRPPKISAGPYEQYF
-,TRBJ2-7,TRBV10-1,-,TGCGCCACTTGCGAGCGTTACAGGGTTTGGAACGAGCAGTACTTC,CATCERYRVWNEQYF
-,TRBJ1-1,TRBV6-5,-,TGTGCCAGCAGTTACTTTGGGGGGTACTCCACTGAAGCTTTCTTT,CASSYFGGYSTEAFF
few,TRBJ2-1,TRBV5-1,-,TGCGCCAGCAGCTTGGGGTACGGGGGCTCCTACAATGAGCAGTTCTTC,CASSLGYGGSYNEQFF
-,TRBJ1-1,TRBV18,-,TGTGCCAGCTCGCCCAGGAAGCCGGGTAACACTGAAGCTTTCTTT,CASSPRKPGNTEAFF
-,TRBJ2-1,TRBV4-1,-,TGCGCCAGCAGCCAAGATAGGGGGATGGTTGGAGTAAGTGAGCAGTTCTTC,CASSQDRGMVGVSEQFF
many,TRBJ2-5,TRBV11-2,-,TGTGCCAGCAGCTTAGATCTCGGATGGGAGACCCAGTACTTC,CASSLDLGWETQYF
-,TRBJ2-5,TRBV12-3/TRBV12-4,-,TGTGCCAGCAGTTGGGAAGAGACCCAGCACTTC,CASSWEETQHF
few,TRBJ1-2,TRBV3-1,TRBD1,TGTGCCAGCAGCCACTTATCGGGACAGAACTATGGCTACACCTTC,CASSHLSGQNYGYTF
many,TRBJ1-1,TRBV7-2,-,TGTGCCAGCAGCTTAGAGAGAGGGCGAAGGACTGAAGCTTTCTTT,CASSLERGRRTEAFF
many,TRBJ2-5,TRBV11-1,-,TGTGCCAGCAGCACCCGGACTCAGCTCCATACGGGTTTCGGAGAGACCCAGTACTTC,CASSTRTQLHTGFGETQYF
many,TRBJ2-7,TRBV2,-,TGTGCCAGCACAGGCCCAGCGGTCTCCTACGAGCAGTACTTC,CASTGPAVSYEQYF
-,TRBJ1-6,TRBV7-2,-,TGTGCCAGCAGCTTAGTGTGGCGGTCCTCCTCCTATAATTCACCCCTCCACTTT,CASSLVWRSSSYNSPLHF
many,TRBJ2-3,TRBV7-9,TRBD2,TGTGCCAGCAGCCCTCGGCCGGCGGGGGGCCAGTTTACGCAGTATTTT,CASSPRPAGGQFTQYF
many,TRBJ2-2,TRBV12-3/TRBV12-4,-,TGTGCCAGCAGGTTGACCGGGGAGCTGTTTTTT,CASRLTGELFF
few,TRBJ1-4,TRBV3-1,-,TGTGCCAGCAGCCTCGGGGGGCCCCCGCTTAATGAAAAACTGTTTTTT,CASSLGGPPLNEKLFF
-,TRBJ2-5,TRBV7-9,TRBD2,TGTGCCAGCAGCTTAGCGGTATCTAGCGGGCAGACCCAGTACTTC,CASSLAVSSGQTQYF
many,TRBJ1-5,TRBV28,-,TGTGCCAGCAGTTTACCCTCGGGCGTGGGCAATCAGCCCCAGCATTTT,CASSLPSGVGNQPQHF
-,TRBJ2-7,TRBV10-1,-,TGCGCCAGCAGTGAGGCTGGACTATCCTACGAGCAGTACTTC,CASSEAGLSYEQYF
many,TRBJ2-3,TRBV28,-,TGTGCCAGCAGTCCCGGCCTCGCCTTAACAGATACGCAGTATTTT,CASSPGLALTDTQYF
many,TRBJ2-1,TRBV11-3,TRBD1,TGTGCCAGCAGCTTGGACAGGGTGACACTGGATGAGCAGTTCTTC,CASSLDRVTLDEQFF
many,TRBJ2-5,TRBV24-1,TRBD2,TGTGCCACCAGTGCTGGGTCTAGCGGTTTCCAAGAGACCCAGTACTTC,CATSAGSSGFQETQYF
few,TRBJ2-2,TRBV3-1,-,TGTGCCAGCAGCCAAACACGGACTGGGAGAAGGGCCGGGGAGCTGTTTTTT,CASSQTRTGRRAGELFF